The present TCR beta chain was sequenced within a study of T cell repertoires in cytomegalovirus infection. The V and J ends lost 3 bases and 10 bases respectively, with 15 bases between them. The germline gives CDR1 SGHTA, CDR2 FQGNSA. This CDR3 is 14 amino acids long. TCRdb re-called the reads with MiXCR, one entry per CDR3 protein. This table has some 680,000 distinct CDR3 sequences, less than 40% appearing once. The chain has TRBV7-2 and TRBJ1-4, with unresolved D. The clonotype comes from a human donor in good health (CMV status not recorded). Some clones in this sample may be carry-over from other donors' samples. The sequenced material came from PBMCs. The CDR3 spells CASSFYGRVAKLFF. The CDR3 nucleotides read TGTGCCAGCAGCTTTTATGGGCGGGTCGCAAAACTGTTTTTT.